This T cell receptor beta chain is drawn from a study of healthy donors' naive CD4 and CD8 T cells (dated by TCRdb to between 2014 and 2017). Background on the whole study: Donor selection covered three age groups (20-25, 40-50 and 60-70 years) with roughly 6 people in each, and the resulting cohort had a mean age of around 45 and was half female. To check how TCR variation relates to lineage commitment, the researchers sequenced rearranged TCR alpha and beta chains taken from naive CD4+ and CD8+ T cells. The peripheral blood mononuclear cells came from roughly 19 individuals who were healthy and unrelated. The donors were HLA-typed by sequencing at HLA-A, -B, -C, -DRB1, -DQB1 and -DPB1, using the SBTexcellerator protocol, an ABI3130xl analyzer and SBTengine software. For TCR alpha, a new primer set was designed to cover all functional IMGT alpha gene variants, and all other steps followed the beta-chain workflow.

With respect to this clonotype: What this receptor recognizes is not known. There are no base qualities to consult, and no much larger clone falls within one base.

This sample was sequenced with a 454 GS FLX Titanium. A previously published linear amplification protocol was used to build the TCR libraries, starting from approximately 490 ng of total RNA. Sequencing was carried out on the Roche/454 Genome Sequencer using Titanium chemistry. The study's own analysis went as follows. Roughly 78,000 rearranged TCR alpha transcripts were sequenced from a few of the healthy donors. Unique TCR clonotypes were defined by the CDR3 junction under IMGT nomenclature, and duplicate transcripts were removed. Logistic regression in R 2.13.0 modeled CD4 versus CD8 status as a function of V and J genes, with adjustment for donor effects and Bonferroni correction for multiple testing. TCRdb reran the public reads through fastp at Q25 and MiXCR, keeping productive beta chains. Every entry covers one CDR3 protein and lists the most common genes and DNA from its rows. TCRdb's processing, not the study's, gives the V and J calls here. The sample yields 150,000 to 200,000 distinct CDR3 sequences; around 70% were counted once. Together, the top ten hold approximately 2.5% of the sample.

Counted from cysteine to phenylalanine, this CDR3 has 14 amino acids. CDR3 DNA only is kept here, 42 bases in frame from base 1. CDR1 and CDR2, looked up from the germline V gene (reference sequence), are MNHEY and SMNVEV. Trimming removed 6 bases from V and 8 bases from J; the gene matches leave 10 bases unexplained. Cells with a CD4+CD8-CD45RO-CD45RA+ profile were isolated by FACS and defined as naive CD4+ T cells, and those with a CD8+CD4-CD45RA+CD27bright profile were defined as naive CD8+ T cells. Antibodies against CD4 (RPA-T4), CD8 (SK1), CD27 (O323), CD45RA (HI100) and CD45RO (UCHL1) were used for sorting. Overall study results and their limits: Because the alpha and beta chains were sequenced in bulk, pairing them was not possible, and so effects of the combined chains went unevaluated. V genes, J genes and CDR3 charge together appeared to explain around 13% of CD4/CD8 propensity variance, in a largely additive manner. Reportedly, most V and J gene segments showed bias between naive CD4+ and CD8+ cells, and this bias held consistently across donors regardless of HLA genotype. Possible repertoire bias arising from homeostatic proliferation of naive T cells was not directly addressed. In both chains, CD4+ lineage was associated with a positively charged CDR3, and CD8+ lineage was associated with a negatively charged CDR3.

The V and J segments used are TRBV27 and TRBJ2-1, with 7 bases in between that match TRBD2. This receptor was taken from a pool of human donors in good health; the sample pools cells from several healthy donors. The sample comprised naive CD4+ and CD8+ T cells sorted from blood, pooled from several donors. This specimen's cell subset or site label, interpreted: FACS-sorted naive CD4+ (CD45RO-CD45RA+) and naive CD8+ (CD45RA+CD27bright) T cells. The bases are TGTGCCAGCAGCCCTACCCATGGGAGGGATGAGCAGTTCTTC. Translation gives CASSPTHGRDEQFF.